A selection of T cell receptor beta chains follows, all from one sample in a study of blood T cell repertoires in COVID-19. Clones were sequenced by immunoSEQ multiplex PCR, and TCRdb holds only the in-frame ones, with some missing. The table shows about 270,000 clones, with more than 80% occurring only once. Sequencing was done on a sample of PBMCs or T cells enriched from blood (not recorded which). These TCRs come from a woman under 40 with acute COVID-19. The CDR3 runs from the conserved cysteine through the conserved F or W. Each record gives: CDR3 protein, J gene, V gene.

CASSPGTGPYNEQFF	TRBJ2-1	TRBV7-6
CATSRGGKNEKLFF	TRBJ1-4	TRBV24-1
CASLTGVPGELFF	TRBJ2-2	TRBV19
CASSATGLAGASSYNEQFF	TRBJ2-1	TRBV9
CASSTHGTEMEQFF	TRBJ2-1	TRBV27
CASSQELGGTGYEQYF	TRBJ2-7	TRBV4-2
CASSNYGLNQPQHF	TRBJ1-5	TRBV2
CATLDLASDTQYF	TRBJ2-3	TRBV24-1
CASSLDRGEGYTF	TRBJ1-2	TRBV2
CASSLFSGGQNTGELFF	TRBJ2-2	TRBV7-9